These T cell receptor beta chains were read from a single sample in a study of cytomegalovirus exposure and HLA in healthy donors. Profiling relied on immunoSEQ multiplex PCR, and the TCRdb table lists in-frame clones only, not all of them. The table lists under 300,000 clones, 80% to 95% of them singletons. The sample taken for sequencing was PBMCs. The receptors derive from a girl aged 2 to 9 in good health and CMV-seronegative. Each CDR3 is given with its conserved first and last residue. Each record gives: J gene, D gene, V gene, clone size, CDR3 DNA, CDR3 protein. The D gene is left open where the match is weak. Size values are once, few and many counts, or a class for expanded clones, and some rows have none.

TRBJ2-2 - TRBV7-9 once TGTGCCAGCAGCTTAGACACAAGAACCGGGGAGCTGTTTTTT CASSLDTRTGELFF
TRBJ1-5 - TRBV19 once TGTGCCAGTAGTATTCGGGGGGAGGGCGGTCAGCCCCAGCATTTT CASSIRGEGGQPQHF
TRBJ2-3 TRBD2 TRBV7-2 - TGTGCCAGCTCGAAAAGGAAAGCGGGGGCAGATACGCAGTATTTT CASSKRKAGADTQYF
TRBJ2-2 - TRBV30 - TGTGCCTGGGGGAGGGGGATTAACACCGGGGAGCTGTTTTTT CAWGRGINTGELFF
TRBJ2-7 - TRBV7-9 - TGTGCCAGCAGCTCCACAGGAGCCTACGAGCAGTACTTC CASSSTGAYEQYF
TRBJ1-1 - TRBV15 - TGTGCCACCAGCAGAGTTCCCGGGACTTTGACAGCCACTGAAGCTTTCTTT CATSRVPGTLTATEAFF
TRBJ1-4 - TRBV11-2 - TGTGCCAGCAGCTTAGACCCGGAAAAACTGTTTTTT CASSLDPEKLFF
TRBJ2-3 - TRBV7-2 - TGTGCCAGCAGCACGGGGGGCGATACAGATACGCAGTATTTT CASSTGGDTDTQYF
TRBJ2-5 TRBD2 TRBV10-1 once TGCGCCAGCAGTGAGTCCGGGACTAGCGGGGCAGGGACCCAGTACTTC CASSESGTSGAGTQYF
TRBJ2-2 TRBD2 TRBV6-1 - TGTGCCAGCAGTGAGACTAGCGGGGGGCCGAACACCGGGGAGCTGTTTTTT CASSETSGGPNTGELFF
TRBJ2-3 - TRBV5-1 - TGCGCCAGCAGTCAGCGTGACGCTAGCACAGATACGCAGTATTTT CASSQRDASTDTQYF
TRBJ2-1 TRBD1 TRBV5-1 - TGCGCCAGCAGCTCGGGACAGGGGATATACAATGAGCAGTTCTTC CASSSGQGIYNEQFF
TRBJ2-2 TRBD2 TRBV10-1 - TGCGCCAGCAGTGAGAGCGGGACGAACACCGGGGAGCTGTTTTTT CASSESGTNTGELFF
TRBJ2-3 TRBD2 TRBV6-1 - TGTGCCAGCGGCAGACTAGCCCTGGCAGATACGCAGTATTTT CASGRLALADTQYF
TRBJ1-1 - TRBV5-1 - TGCGCCAGCAGCCGGGGGGGGGCCTGGGACACTGAAGCTTTCTTT CASSRGGAWDTEAFF
TRBJ2-3 - TRBV19 - TGTGCCAGTAGTCCCAACATGGATACGCAGTATTTT CASSPNMDTQYF
TRBJ2-6 TRBD1 TRBV28 - TGTGCCAGCAGTTCACTCTGGACAGGATTGACCACTTTGTCTGGGGCCAACGTCCTGACTTTC CASSSLWTGLTTLSGANVLTF
TRBJ2-7 TRBD2 TRBV5-4 - TGTGCCAGCAGCTTCGGATGGCGGGAGGGCCTGCCTCGAGAGCAGTACTTC CASSFGWREGLPREQYF
TRBJ2-2 TRBD2 TRBV7-6 - TGTGCCAGCAGCTTAGTTTCGGGACTAGCGGGGGCCGGGGTCTCCGGGGAGCTGTTTTTT CASSLVSGLAGAGVSGELFF
TRBJ1-2 - TRBV28 - TGTGCCAGCACACAGGTTAACTATGGCTACACCTTC CASTQVNYGYTF
TRBJ2-7 - TRBV6-5 - TGTGCCGTCTTGGGGGGAGTAGCCTACGAGCAGTACTTC CAVLGGVAYEQYF
TRBJ2-2 - TRBV6-4 few TGTGCCAGCAGTGACGGGACTAACACCGGGGAGCTGTTTTTT CASSDGTNTGELFF
TRBJ2-7 - TRBV5-8 - TGTGCCAGCAGCCCCGGCCGGGGAAAACACTCCTACGAGCAGTACTTC CASSPGRGKHSYEQYF
TRBJ2-2 - TRBV7-2 - TGTGCCAGCAGCTCGCCGGGACTTAACACCGGGGAGCTGTTTTTT CASSSPGLNTGELFF
TRBJ2-3 - TRBV7-9 - TGTGCCAGCAGCTTAGAGGGGTTGGATACGCAGTATTTT CASSLEGLDTQYF
TRBJ2-3 TRBD1 TRBV7-9 - TGTGCCAGCGGCAACACGGGACAGGGCACAGATACGCAGTATTTT CASGNTGQGTDTQYF
TRBJ2-3 TRBD1 TRBV4-1 - TGCGCCAGCAGCCGGGGACAGACCACAGATACGCAGTATTTT CASSRGQTTDTQYF
TRBJ1-1 - TRBV28 - TGTGCCAGCAGGTCAACAGGGAGCACTGAAGCTTTCTTT CASRSTGSTEAFF
TRBJ2-7 TRBD1 TRBV5-4 - TGTGCCAGCAGCTTCGGACAGGGAAGAGAGCAGTACTTC CASSFGQGREQYF
TRBJ2-3 TRBD2 TRBV19 - TGTGCCAGTAGTTCCTCTCGCGGGGGTATAGATACGCAGTATTTT CASSSSRGGIDTQYF
TRBJ1-5 TRBD1 TRBV5-1 - TGCGCCAGCAGCCCGACGACAGGGACCCGCCAGCCCCAGCATTTT CASSPTTGTRQPQHF
TRBJ1-2 - TRBV4-2 - TGTGCCAGCAGCCAAGAGAGGGCGGCCTTTAACTATGGCTACACCTTC CASSQERAAFNYGYTF
TRBJ1-1 - TRBV5-5 - TGTGCCAGCAGCTTGGACAGGGTGGGCACTGAAGCTTTCTTT CASSLDRVGTEAFF
TRBJ2-2 TRBD2 TRBV15 once TGTGCCACCAGCAGAGCGCTAGCGGGAGGGCCCGGGGAGCTGTTTTTT CATSRALAGGPGELFF
TRBJ1-1 - TRBV11-2 - TGTGCCAGCAGCTTAGTACTTTCGGGGAACACTGAAGCTTTCTTT CASSLVLSGNTEAFF
TRBJ2-7 TRBD2 TRBV11-2 - TGTGCCAGCAGCCGGGGTAGCGGGAGCCCCTACGAGCAGTACTTC CASSRGSGSPYEQYF
TRBJ2-7 TRBD2 TRBV15 - TGTGCCACCAGCAGGGTCCCCGGGACTAGCGGGGGGGAGGTGGTGCAGTACTTC CATSRVPGTSGGEVVQYF
TRBJ2-5 - TRBV4-2 - TGTGCCAGCAGCCAAGGACGGGGAGGTTCCCAAGAGACCCAGTACTTC CASSQGRGGSQETQYF
TRBJ2-1 TRBD2 TRBV9 - TGTGCCAGCAGCCCGCTGCCCTGGCAAGCGGGAGGGCTCAATGAGCAGTTCTTC CASSPLPWQAGGLNEQFF
TRBJ1-1 - TRBV7-9 - TGTGCCAGCAGCCCCACCGGGGGGAACACTGAAGCTTTCTTT CASSPTGGNTEAFF
TRBJ2-7 - TRBV7-8 - TGTGCCAGCAGCCCCGTCGGGACATCGCAAGAAAAGCAGTACTTC CASSPVGTSQEKQYF
TRBJ1-1 - TRBV28 - TGTGCCAGCAGTTTAGCGGGGGGGCGGGGATCCGTGGACACTGAAGCTTTCTTT CASSLAGGRGSVDTEAFF
TRBJ1-3 - TRBV7-9 - TGTGCCAGCAGCTTACTATCCGGCTCTGGAAACACCATATATTTT CASSLLSGSGNTIYF
TRBJ1-1 TRBD1 TRBV19 - TGTGCCAGTAGTATAGCAGGGGGCACTGAAGCTTTCTTT CASSIAGGTEAFF
TRBJ1-1 - TRBV4-1 - TGCGCCAGCAGCCAAGATACAGGAGATGTTTGGGTCACTGAAGCTTTCTTT CASSQDTGDVWVTEAFF
TRBJ2-3 TRBD2 TRBV7-6 - TGTGCCAGCAGCTTATCGGCGGGAGCTAGCACAGATACGCAGTATTTT CASSLSAGASTDTQYF
TRBJ2-3 - TRBV7-9 - TGTGCCAGCAGGATCCTAGACACAGATACGCAGTATTTT CASRILDTDTQYF
TRBJ2-1 TRBD2 TRBV27 - TGTGCCAGCACCCGCCAATTAGCCGGGACTAGCGGGCCGAATGAGCAGTTCTTC CASTRQLAGTSGPNEQFF
TRBJ2-2 TRBD2 TRBV10-2 - TGCGCCAGCAGTGGGTGGGGCGGGACTAGCGGGCACACCGGGGAGCTGTTTTTT CASSGWGGTSGHTGELFF
TRBJ2-7 TRBD2 TRBV6-1 - TGTGCCAGCATCGGAGGACTAGCGGCCTCCTACGAGCAGTACTTC CASIGGLAASYEQYF
TRBJ2-7 - TRBV9 - TGTGCCAGCAGCGTAGGAGGGGGGGGAAACGAGCAGTACTTC CASSVGGGGNEQYF
TRBJ2-3 TRBD1 TRBV11-2 - TGTGCCAGCAGCTTCCAGGGGGCCGCGACAGATACGCAGTATTTT CASSFQGAATDTQYF
TRBJ2-2 - TRBV10-3 - TGTGCCATCGGGCCCCCCACAGGGCTAGGGAACACCGGGGAGCTGTTTTTT CAIGPPTGLGNTGELFF
TRBJ2-7 TRBD2 TRBV2 - TGTGCCAGCAGTGAACCGCGGGAGGCCACCTACGAGCAGTACTTC CASSEPREATYEQYF